Each of the 4 T cell receptor beta chains below was sequenced from the same sample in a study of T cell responses to AZD1222 COVID-19 vaccine. Assay used: immunoSEQ multiplex PCR; TCRdb lists only in-frame clones, some missing. The data show over 150,000 clones, with roughly 87% seen just once and less than 3% held by the top ten. Sample: peripheral blood, taken on day 0 of AZD1222 vaccination. The receptors stem from an adult in good health.

Concerning this clone: An end of the junction does not agree with germline; a read error may underlie this. The V gene is TRBV30, the J gene TRBJ1-2; TRBD1 aligns across 7 bases. CDR3 length equals 14 residues. The V gene's germline CDR1 is GTSNPN and CDR2 SVGIG (reference sequence). The CDR3 region is CAWSVLIRDRRLLF. The CDR3 DNA follows: TGTGCCTGGAGTGTACTAATTAGGGACAGAAGACTTCTCTTC.

The chain carries TRBV5-5 and TRBJ1-4; possibly TRBD1 for D (6 bases). Trimming shortened V by 0 bases and J by 4 bases, and 13 bases separated the two germline ends. Germline CDR1 SGHKS, CDR2 YYEKEE (reference sequence). CDR3 size: 16 residues. CDR3 sequence reads: CASSLVSGHLNEKLFF. The CDR3 DNA sequence: TGTGCCAGCAGCTTGGTGTCGGGACACCTTAATGAAAAACTGTTTTTT.

The chain couples TRBV7-2 to TRBJ2-5; D gene unclear. Per germline, CDR1 SGHTA and CDR2 FQGNSA. Trimming cost V 2 bases and J 5 bases, with 9 bases left between them. The CDR3 is 13 residues long. In DNA, the CDR3 is TGTGCCAGCAGCTTAAACCACGGGGAGACCCAGTACTTC. Translated, it gives CASSLNHGETQYF.

The chain uses TRBV4-1 and TRBJ2-2, with TRBD2 matching 7 bases. The V gene's germline CDR1 is MGHRA and CDR2 YSYEKL. This CDR3 spans 18 amino acids. With 2 bases clipped from V and 0 bases from J, the junction kept 9 bases outside the gene matches. The CDR3 is CASSQFPAGTSNTGELFF. The CDR3 DNA reads as TGCGCCAGCAGCCAATTTCCAGCGGGGACCTCGAACACCGGGGAGCTGTTTTTT.